The clone carrying this TCR beta chain turned up a few times. What it binds is not known. Germline loops: CDR1 SGHKS, CDR2 YYEKEE (reference sequence). The CDR3 is made up of 16 amino acids. V lost 0 bases and J 3 bases, leaving 13 bases between the germline ends. This record comes from a study of response to subunit inactivated influenza vaccine. Study findings and constraints: Each seasonal flu vaccination may recruit only limited new T cells, authors suggested.

A single record per CDR3 protein comes from TCRdb applying MiXCR to the RT-PCR reads. The sample has approximately 520,000 distinct CDR3 sequences; about 15% are singletons. The chain uses TRBV5-5 and TRBJ1-5; D call uncertain. This TCR was sampled from a man aged 45-69 years who received an inactivated influenza vaccine. This sample comprised CD4+ T cells sorted from PBMCs, obtained roughly 24 months after vaccination. This CDR3 is CASSLDSGINNQPQHF. The CDR3 DNA follows: TGTGCCAGCAGCTTGGATTCCGGTATTAACAATCAGCCCCAGCATTTT. Supplemented by reference TRBV5-5 and TRBJ1-5, the full variable domain reads DAGVTQSPTHLIKTRGQQVTLRCSPISGHKSVSWYQQVLGQGPQFIFQYYEKEERGRGNFPDRFSARQFPNYSSELNVNALLLGDSALYLCASSLDSGINNQPQHFGDGTRLSIL.